The entry below describes one T cell receptor beta chain. Its antigen remains unidentified. This specimen comes from a study of vaccination and CD4 T cells after COVID-19. About the research overall: Researchers treated cells with overlapping spike peptides taken from SARS-CoV-2, HCoV-NL63, HCoV-OC43 and HCoV-229E.

The Oncomine TCR Beta short-read assay sequenced DNA from cultured CD4+ T cells. Investigators isolated genomic DNA from cultured CD4+ T cells. TCRdb processed the PCR reads anew with MiXCR; each CDR3 protein has one entry. Of more than 15,000 distinct CDR3 sequences listed, approximately 70% were seen once; the top ten hold around a sixth. Germline loops: CDR1 SGHTA, CDR2 FQGNSA. V lost 0 bases to trimming and J lost 10 bases; unmatched junction nucleotides: 8. The CDR3 sequence is 15 residues long. This sample's treatment: roughly 11-day PBMC culture with coronavirus spike peptide pools or control peptides (ViraFEST assay). Peptide-pool expansion of antigen-specific T cells preceded TCR sequencing in ViraFEST. PCR positivity dates ran from March to December 2020, preceding US Alpha, Beta and Delta variants.

Source material: CD4+ T cells from blood, cultured in vitro. The origin of this receptor is a human donor who had recovered from COVID-19. The genes are TRBV7-2 and TRBJ2-1; TRBD1 matches at 8 bases. For the CDR3, the DNA is TGTGCCAGCAGCTTAGCGCACAGGGGGGATGGAGAGCAGTTCTTC. It translates to CASSLAHRGDGEQFF.